The TCR beta chain under discussion was sequenced for a study of T cell changes during pregnancy in multiple sclerosis (dated by TCRdb to between 2018 and 2021). With regard to the full study: The study examined how the T cell repertoire changed over the course of pregnancy in women with multiple sclerosis.

Library construction relied on the immunoSEQ multiplex PCR assay. TCRdb took over this immuneACCESS table, retaining in-frame rearrangements with V and J assigned. Such tables are incomplete; in checked studies, under half of the missing clones stem from an unresolved V gene, and the remainder is unexplained. The table for this sample lists approximately 100,000 clones; 80% to 95% of them were counted only once. The ten top clones hold about 3.4% of the sample. Based on the germline V gene, the CDR1 and CDR2 sequences are SGDLS and YYNGEE. Trimming takes 4 bases from V and 7 bases from J, and the germline ends sit 17 bases apart. Measured from the cysteine to the phenylalanine, the CDR3 is 14 residues long. The DNA shown is the 42-base CDR3, in frame from base 1. In regard to this clone: Its recognized antigen is unknown. Base-call qualities are not available, and no considerably larger clone is one nucleotide away.

The specimen comprised peripheral blood, sampled in the second trimester of pregnancy. The V and J segments used are TRBV9 and TRBJ2-5; TRBD2 is a possible D gene, resting on 5 matching bases. The TCR comes from a female donor with multiple sclerosis, enrolled in a pregnancy study. DNA sequence: TGTGCCAGCAGCCCCGGGTCGGGGTATCTGACCCAGTACTTC. It specifies CASSPGSGYLTQYF.